The sequence of this T cell receptor (beta chain) was determined in a study of T cells expressing NK-cell markers. Study in general: According to the study, TCR beta repertoires originated from sorted CD3+CD56+NKG2C+, CD3+CD56+NKG2C- and CD3+CD56-NKG2C+ T cells. Sequenced donors, eight in total, included seven who were HCMV-seropositive and one who was seronegative.

Germline values: CDR1 SGHAT, CDR2 FQNNGV. The CDR3 runs to 14 residues. Study results and caveats: Similarly, these clonotypes led the CD3+CD56-NKG2C+ fraction as well in a few donors.

Turning to this clonotype: Its antigen remains unknown.

TCRdb processed the 5' RACE reads again and assigns one entry to each CDR3 protein, with no DNA. The table for this sample gives around 280,000 distinct CDR3 sequences. The V and J genes are TRBV11-2 and TRBJ2-3; TCRdb calls TRBD2, which cannot be checked without DNA. The specimen sequenced was blood T cells: a sorted CD56 or NKG2C T cell subset, CD4+ or CD8+ T cells, or bulk PBMC T cells (not recorded which). This TCR was recovered from a man aged 18 to 30 in good health. The CDR3 region is CASSLLLAWDTQYF.